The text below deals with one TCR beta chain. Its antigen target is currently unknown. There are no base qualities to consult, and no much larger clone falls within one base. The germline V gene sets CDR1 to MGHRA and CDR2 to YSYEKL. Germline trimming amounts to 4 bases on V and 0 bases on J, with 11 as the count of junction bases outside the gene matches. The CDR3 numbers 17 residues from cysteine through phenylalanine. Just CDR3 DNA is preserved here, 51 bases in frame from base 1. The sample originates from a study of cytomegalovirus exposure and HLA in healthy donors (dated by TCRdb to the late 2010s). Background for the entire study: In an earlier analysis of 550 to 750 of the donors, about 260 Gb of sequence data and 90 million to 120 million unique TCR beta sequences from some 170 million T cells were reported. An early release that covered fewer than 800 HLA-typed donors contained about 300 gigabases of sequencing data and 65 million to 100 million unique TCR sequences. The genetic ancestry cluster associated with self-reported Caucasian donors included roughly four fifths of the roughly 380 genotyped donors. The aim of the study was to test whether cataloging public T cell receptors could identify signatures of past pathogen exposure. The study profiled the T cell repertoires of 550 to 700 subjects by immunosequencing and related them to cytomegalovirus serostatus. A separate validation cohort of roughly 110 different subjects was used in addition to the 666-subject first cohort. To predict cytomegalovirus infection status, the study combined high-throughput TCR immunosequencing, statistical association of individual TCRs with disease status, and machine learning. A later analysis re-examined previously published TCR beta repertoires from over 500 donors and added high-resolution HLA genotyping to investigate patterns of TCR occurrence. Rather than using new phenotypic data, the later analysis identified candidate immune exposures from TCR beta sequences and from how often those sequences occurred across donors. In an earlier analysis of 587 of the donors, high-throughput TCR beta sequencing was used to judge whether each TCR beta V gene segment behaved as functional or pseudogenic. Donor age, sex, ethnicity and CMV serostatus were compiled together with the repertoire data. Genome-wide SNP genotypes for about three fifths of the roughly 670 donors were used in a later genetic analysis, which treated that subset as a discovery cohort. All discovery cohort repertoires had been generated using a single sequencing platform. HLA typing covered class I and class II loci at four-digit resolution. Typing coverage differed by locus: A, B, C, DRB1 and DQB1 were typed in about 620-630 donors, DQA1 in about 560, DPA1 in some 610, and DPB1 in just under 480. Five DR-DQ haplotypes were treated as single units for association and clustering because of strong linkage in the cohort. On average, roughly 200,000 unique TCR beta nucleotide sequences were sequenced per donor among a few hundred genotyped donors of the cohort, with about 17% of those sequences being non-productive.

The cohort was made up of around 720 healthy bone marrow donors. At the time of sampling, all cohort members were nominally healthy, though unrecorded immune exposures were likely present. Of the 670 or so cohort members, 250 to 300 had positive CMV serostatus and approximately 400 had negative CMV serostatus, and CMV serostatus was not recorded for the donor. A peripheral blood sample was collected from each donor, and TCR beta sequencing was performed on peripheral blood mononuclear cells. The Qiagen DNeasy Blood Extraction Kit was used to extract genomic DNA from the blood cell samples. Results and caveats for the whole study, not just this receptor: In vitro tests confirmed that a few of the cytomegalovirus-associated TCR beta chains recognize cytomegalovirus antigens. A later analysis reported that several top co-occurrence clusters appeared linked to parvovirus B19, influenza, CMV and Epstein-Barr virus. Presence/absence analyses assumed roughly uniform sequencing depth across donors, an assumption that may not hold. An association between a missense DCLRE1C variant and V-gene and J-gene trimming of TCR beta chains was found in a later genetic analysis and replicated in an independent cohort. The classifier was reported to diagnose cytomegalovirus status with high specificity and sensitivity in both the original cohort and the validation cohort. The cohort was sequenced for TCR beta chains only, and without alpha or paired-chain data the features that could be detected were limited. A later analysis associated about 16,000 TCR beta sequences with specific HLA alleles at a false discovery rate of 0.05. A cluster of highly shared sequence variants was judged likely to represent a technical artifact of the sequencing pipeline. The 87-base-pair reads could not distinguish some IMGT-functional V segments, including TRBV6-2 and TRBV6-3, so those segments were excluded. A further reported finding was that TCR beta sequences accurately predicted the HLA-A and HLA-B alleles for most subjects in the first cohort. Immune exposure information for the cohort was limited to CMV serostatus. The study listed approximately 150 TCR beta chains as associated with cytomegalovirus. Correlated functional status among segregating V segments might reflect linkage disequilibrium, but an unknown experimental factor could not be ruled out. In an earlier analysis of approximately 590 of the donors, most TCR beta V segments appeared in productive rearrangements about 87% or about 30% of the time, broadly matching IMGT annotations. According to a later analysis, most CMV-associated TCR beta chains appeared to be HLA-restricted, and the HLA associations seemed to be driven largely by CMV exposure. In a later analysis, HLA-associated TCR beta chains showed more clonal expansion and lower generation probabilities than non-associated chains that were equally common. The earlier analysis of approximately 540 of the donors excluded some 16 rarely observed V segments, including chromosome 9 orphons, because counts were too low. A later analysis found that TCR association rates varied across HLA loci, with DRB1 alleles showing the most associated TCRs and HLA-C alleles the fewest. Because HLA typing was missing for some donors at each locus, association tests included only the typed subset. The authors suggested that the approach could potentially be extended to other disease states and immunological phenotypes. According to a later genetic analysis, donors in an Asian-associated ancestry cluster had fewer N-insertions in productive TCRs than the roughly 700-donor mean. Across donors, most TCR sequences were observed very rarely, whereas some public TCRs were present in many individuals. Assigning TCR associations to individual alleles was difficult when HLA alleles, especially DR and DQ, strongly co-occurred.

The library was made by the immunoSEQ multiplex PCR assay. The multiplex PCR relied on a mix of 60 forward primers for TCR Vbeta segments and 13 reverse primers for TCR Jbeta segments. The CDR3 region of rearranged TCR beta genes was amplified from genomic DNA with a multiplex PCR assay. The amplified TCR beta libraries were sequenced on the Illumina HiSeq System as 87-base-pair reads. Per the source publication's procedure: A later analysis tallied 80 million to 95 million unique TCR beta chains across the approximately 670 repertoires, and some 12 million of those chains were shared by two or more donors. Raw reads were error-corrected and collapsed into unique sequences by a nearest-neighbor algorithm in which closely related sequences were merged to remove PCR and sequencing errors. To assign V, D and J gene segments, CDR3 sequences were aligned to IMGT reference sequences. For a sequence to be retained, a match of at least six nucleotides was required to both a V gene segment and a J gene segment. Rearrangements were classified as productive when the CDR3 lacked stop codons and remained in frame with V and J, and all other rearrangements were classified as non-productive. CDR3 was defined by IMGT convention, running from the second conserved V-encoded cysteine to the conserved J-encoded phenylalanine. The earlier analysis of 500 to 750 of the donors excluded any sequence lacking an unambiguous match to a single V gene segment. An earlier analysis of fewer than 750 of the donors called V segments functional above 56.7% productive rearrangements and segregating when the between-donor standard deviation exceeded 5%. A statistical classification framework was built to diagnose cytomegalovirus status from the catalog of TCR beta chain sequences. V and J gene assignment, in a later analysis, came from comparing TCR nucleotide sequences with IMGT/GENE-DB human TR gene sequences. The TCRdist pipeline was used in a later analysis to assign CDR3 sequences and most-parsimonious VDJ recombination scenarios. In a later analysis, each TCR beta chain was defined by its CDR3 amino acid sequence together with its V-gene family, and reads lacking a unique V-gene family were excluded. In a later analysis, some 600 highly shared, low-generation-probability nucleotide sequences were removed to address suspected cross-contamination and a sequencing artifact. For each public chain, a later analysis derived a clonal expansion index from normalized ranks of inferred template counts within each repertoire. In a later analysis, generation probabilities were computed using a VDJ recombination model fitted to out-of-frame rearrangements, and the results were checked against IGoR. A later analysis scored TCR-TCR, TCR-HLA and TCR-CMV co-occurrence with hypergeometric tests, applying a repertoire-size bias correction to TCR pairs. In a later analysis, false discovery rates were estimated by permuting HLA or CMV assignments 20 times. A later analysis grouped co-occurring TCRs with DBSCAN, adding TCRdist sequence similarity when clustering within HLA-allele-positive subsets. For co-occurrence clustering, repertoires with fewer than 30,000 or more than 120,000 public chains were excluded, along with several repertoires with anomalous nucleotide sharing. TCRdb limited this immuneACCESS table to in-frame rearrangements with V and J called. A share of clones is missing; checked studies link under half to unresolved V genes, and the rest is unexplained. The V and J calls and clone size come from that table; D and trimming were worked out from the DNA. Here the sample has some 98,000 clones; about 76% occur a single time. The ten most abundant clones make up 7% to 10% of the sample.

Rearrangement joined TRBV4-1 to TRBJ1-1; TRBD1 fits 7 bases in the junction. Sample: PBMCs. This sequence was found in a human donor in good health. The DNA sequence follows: TGCGCCAGCAGCCCCCCACGGACAGGCCTCATGAACACTGAAGCTTTCTTT. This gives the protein CASSPPRTGLMNTEAFF.